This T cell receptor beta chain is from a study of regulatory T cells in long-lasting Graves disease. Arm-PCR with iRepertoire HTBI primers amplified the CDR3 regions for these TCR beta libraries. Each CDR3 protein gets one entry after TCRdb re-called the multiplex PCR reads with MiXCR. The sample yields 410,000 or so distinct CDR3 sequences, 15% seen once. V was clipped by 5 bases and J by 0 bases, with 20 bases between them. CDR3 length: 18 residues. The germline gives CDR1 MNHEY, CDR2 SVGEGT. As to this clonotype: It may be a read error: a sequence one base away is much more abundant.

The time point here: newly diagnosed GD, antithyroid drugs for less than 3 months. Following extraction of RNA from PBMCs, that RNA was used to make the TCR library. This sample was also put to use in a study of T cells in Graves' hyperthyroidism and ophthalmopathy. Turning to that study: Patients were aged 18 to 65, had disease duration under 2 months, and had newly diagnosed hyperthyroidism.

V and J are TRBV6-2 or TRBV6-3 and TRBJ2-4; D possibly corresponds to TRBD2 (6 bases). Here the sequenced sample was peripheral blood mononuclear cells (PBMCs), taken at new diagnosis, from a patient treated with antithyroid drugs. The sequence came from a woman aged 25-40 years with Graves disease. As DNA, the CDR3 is TGTGCCAGCAGTGGGGCGAGTTTGCGGGAAAAAGCCAAAAACATTCAGTACTTC. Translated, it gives CASSGASLREKAKNIQYF.